These 32 T cell receptor beta chains came from one sample sequenced in a study of blood T cell repertoires in COVID-19. Using immunoSEQ multiplex PCR, the repertoire was profiled, and TCRdb retains in-frame clones only, with some absent. The data hold 95,000 to 150,000 clones, with approximately 91% observed a single time. Sequencing was performed on peripheral blood. Source of these receptors: a woman older than 75 with acute or convalescent COVID-19.

V and J are TRBV19 and TRBJ2-7; D is ambiguous. Germline V gene lookup returns CDR1 LNHDA and CDR2 SQIVND (reference sequence). V was pared by 6 bases and J by 2 bases, with 11 bases between. The CDR3 has 13 amino acids. CDR3 amino acids: CASRDPPTYEQYF. The CDR3 bases are TGTGCCAGTAGAGATCCCCCTACCTACGAGCAGTACTTC. The variable domain in full, completed from reference TRBV19 and TRBJ2-7, reads DGGITQSPKYLFRKEGQNVTLSCEQNLNHDAMYWYRQDPGQGLRLIYYSQIVNDFQKGDIAEGYSVSREKKESFPLTVTSAQKNPTAFYLCASRDPPTYEQYFGPGTRLTVT.

The J gene is TRBJ2-5, the V gene TRBV3-1 (or the pseudogene TRBV3-2), with 13 bases matching TRBD2. Germline V lookup: CDR1 LGHDT, CDR2 YNNKEL (reference sequence). The CDR3 extends over 19 amino acids. The V segment lost 3 bases and the J segment 5 bases; nucleotides outside the gene matches: 15. As DNA, the CDR3 is TGTGCCAGCAGCCATACTCGAGAGTTGGGACTAGCGGGACTTGAGACCCAGTACTTC. Its translation: CASSHTRELGLAGLETQYF.

The chain has TRBV11-3 and TRBJ1-6; D is perhaps TRBD1 (5 bases). The germline V gene has CDR1 SGHNT and CDR2 YENEEA. This CDR3 region has 14 residues. Trimming stripped 2 bases from V and 8 bases from J, with 10 bases between. CDR3 loop: CASSLQGFDSPLHF. The CDR3, as DNA: TGTGCCAGCAGCTTACAGGGCTTCGATTCACCCCTCCACTTT.

This chain connects TRBV3-1 (or the pseudogene TRBV3-2) to TRBJ2-7; the D gene is possibly TRBD2 (5 bases). The length of the CDR3 is 14 residues. Trimming took off 0 bases at V and 4 bases at J, with 10 bases between the two ends. Germline CDR1 is LGHDT and CDR2 is YNNKEL (reference sequence). The CDR3 sequence is CASSQDPSGYEQYF. CDR3 coding DNA: TGTGCCAGCAGCCAAGATCCTTCGGGGTACGAGCAGTACTTC.

The chain links TRBV7-9 to TRBJ2-7; TRBD1 aligns across 7 bases. The CDR3 sequence is 17 residues long. The trim removed 3 bases at V and 0 bases at J, leaving 11 bases unmatched. Germline CDR1 SEHNR, CDR2 FQNEAQ (reference sequence). The CDR3 bases are TGTGCCAGCAGCTTGATACGGACAGGCAGAGTCTCCTACGAGCAGTACTTC. This sequence encodes CASSLIRTGRVSYEQYF.

The rearrangement joins TRBV19 to TRBJ2-7; D uncertain. V gave up 6 bases and J gave up 0 bases, with 15 bases separating them. Germline V gene lookup returns CDR1 LNHDA and CDR2 SQIVND (reference sequence). The CDR3 runs 15 residues. CDR3 in amino acids: CASRSVPLSSYEQYF. DNA for the CDR3: TGTGCCAGTAGATCCGTCCCACTAAGCTCCTACGAGCAGTACTTC.

J is TRBJ1-6 and V is TRBV5-1; D gene unclear. The germline V and J ends were trimmed by 0 bases and 10 bases, with 11 bases remaining between them. This CDR3 has 14 residues. From germline, CDR1 is SGHRS and CDR2 YFSETQ. This CDR3 reads CASSLAAEKSPLHF. DNA of the CDR3: TGCGCCAGCAGCTTGGCGGCGGAGAAGTCACCCCTCCACTTT.

The chain couples TRBV19 to TRBJ1-5, with D uncertain. The CDR3 runs 14 residues. Trimming pared 4 bases from V and 0 bases from J, leaving 7 bases between. Germline V CDR1 and CDR2: LNHDA, SQIVND (reference sequence). The CDR3 DNA sequence: TGTGCCAGTAGTAGAGGGAATAGCAATCAGCCCCAGCATTTT. It is translated as CASSRGNSNQPQHF.

This chain uses TRBV28 with TRBJ2-2; D is perhaps TRBD1 (5 bases). The CDR3 has 16 amino acids. V lost 6 bases to trimming and J lost 0 bases, with 14 bases between them. Germline V CDR1 and CDR2: MDHEN, SYDVKM. The CDR3 protein is CASSRSGRANTGELFF. As DNA, the CDR3 is TGTGCCAGCAGCCGTTCGGGCAGGGCGAACACCGGGGAGCTGTTTTTT. Together with reference TRBV28 and TRBJ2-2, the CDR3 gives the full variable domain: DVKVTQSSRYLVKRTGEKVFLECVQDMDHENMFWYRQDPGLGLRLIYFSYDVKMKEKGDIPEGYSVSREKKERFSLILESASTNQTSMYLCASSRSGRANTGELFFGEGSRLTVL.

The CDR3 sequence is CATSVGATNEKLFF. The CDR3 bases are TGTGCCACCAGCGTAGGGGCAACTAATGAAAAACTGTTTTTT. V is TRBV15 and J is TRBJ1-4; D possibly corresponds to TRBD1 (5 bases). CDR3 length equals 14 residues. Germline values: CDR1 LNHNV, CDR2 YYDKDF (reference sequence). V was pared by 5 bases and J by 0 bases, with 7 bases between.

V usage is TRBV11-1 and J usage is TRBJ1-5; TRBD1 aligns across 8 bases. Germline V gives CDR1 SGHAT, CDR2 FQDESV (reference sequence). The CDR3 has 13 residues. The junction had 5 bases not matched to a gene; V was cut back by 3 bases and J by 10 bases. CDR3 DNA: TGTGCCAGCAGCTTGGACAGGGCGGGCCCCCAGCATTTT. This sequence encodes CASSLDRAGPQHF. The whole variable domain, filled in from reference TRBV11-1 and TRBJ1-5, reads EAEVAQSPRYKITEKSQAVAFWCDPISGHATLYWYRQILGQGPELLVQFQDESVVDDSQLPKDRFSAERLKGVDSTLKIQPAELGDSAMYLCASSLDRAGPQHFGDGTRLSIL.

The rearrangement joins TRBV9 to TRBJ1-2, with D perhaps TRBD1 (5 bases). This CDR3 has 14 residues. The V gene lost 0 bases and the J gene lost 6 bases, with 12 bases spanning the gap. Germline V gene lookup returns CDR1 SGDLS and CDR2 YYNGEE. The CDR3 bases are TGTGCCAGCAGCGTAGCAGTCGGGGGTGATGGCTACACCTTC. Its translation is CASSVAVGGDGYTF.

The chain couples TRBV2 to TRBJ2-6; D might be TRBD1 (5 bases). Looked up from germline, CDR1 is SNHLY and CDR2 is FYNNEI. The ends were cut back, 4 bases at V and 0 bases at J, with 16 bases in the middle. The CDR3 totals 18 residues. CDR3 DNA sequence: TGTGCCAGCAGTGTTTCGACAGAAGCGTACTCTGGGGCCAACGTCCTGACTTTC. It specifies CASSVSTEAYSGANVLTF.

This chain connects TRBV5-4 to TRBJ2-3; 10 bases match TRBD2. This CDR3 contains 16 residues. Germline CDR1 is SGHNT and CDR2 is YYREEE (reference sequence). The ends lost 2 bases at V and 7 bases at J; junction bases unmatched: 10. CDR3 coding DNA: TGTGCCAGCAGCTTAGGGGGCGGGACTAGCGTTTATACGCAGTATTTT. Translation: CASSLGGGTSVYTQYF.

V and J are TRBV5-6 and TRBJ1-6; TRBD1 matches 8 bases. Germline loops: CDR1 SGHDT, CDR2 YYEEEE. The CDR3 contains 15 residues. Trimming took 2 bases from V and 7 from J; bases not matched to a gene: 5. The CDR3 protein is CASSFRTGRNSPLHF. DNA of the CDR3: TGTGCCAGCAGCTTTAGGACAGGGCGAAATTCACCCCTCCACTTT.

This clone was counted only a few times. V gene TRBV27 combines with J gene TRBJ2-2, with 11 bases matching TRBD2. The germline CDR1 and CDR2 sequences are MNHEY and SMNVEV (reference sequence). The CDR3 loop spans 17 amino acids. The ends lost 7 bases at V and 6 bases at J; junction bases unmatched: 13. The CDR3 DNA reads TGTGCCAGCAAGTCGGAAGGACTAGCGGGCCCCGCCGGGGAGCTGTTTTTT. Residues: CASKSEGLAGPAGELFF.

The rearrangement uses TRBV6-5 and TRBJ2-7; D is possibly TRBD2 (5 bases). V lost 0 bases, J lost 0 bases, and 12 bases lay in between. Germline assignment: CDR1 MNHEY and CDR2 SVGAGI. This CDR3 contains 16 residues. The CDR3 region is CASSYSRRLSSYEQYF. The CDR3, as DNA: TGTGCCAGCAGTTACTCGAGACGACTAAGCTCCTACGAGCAGTACTTC.

This chain joins TRBV9 and TRBJ2-5; 10 bases align to TRBD2. The CDR3 has 16 residues. CDR1 and CDR2 (germline): SGDLS, YYNGEE. J gave up 4 bases and V 0 bases, and 6 bases lay outside the gene matches. CDR3: CASSVGGAGGPETQYF. DNA of the CDR3: TGTGCCAGCAGCGTAGGGGGAGCGGGGGGGCCAGAGACCCAGTACTTC.

This clone was seen only a few times. The V and J genes are TRBV11-3 and TRBJ2-3, with TRBD2 matching over 7 bases. Germline V gene lookup returns CDR1 SGHNT and CDR2 YENEEA. The J segment lost 4 bases and the V segment lost 5 bases, leaving 6 bases of the junction unmatched. The CDR3 spans 14 residues. CDR3 coding DNA: TGTGCCAGCAGCCAGGGAGGGGAAGCAGATACGCAGTATTTT. Translating it yields CASSQGGEADTQYF.

This chain joins TRBV5-4 and TRBJ1-1; 7 bases are a match to TRBD1. Germline V gene sequence: CDR1 SGHNT, CDR2 YYREEE (reference sequence). This CDR3 comprises 16 residues. The V segment lost 6 bases and the J segment 5 bases; nucleotides outside the gene matches: 16. As DNA, the CDR3 is TGTGCCAGCACCCAAGGAGGGGGCGCGTGGGAAACTGAAGCTTTCTTT. This sequence encodes CASTQGGGAWETEAFF.

The gene calls are TRBV5-1 and TRBJ1-5, with D perhaps matching TRBD1 (5 bases). Germline CDR1 is SGHRS and CDR2 is YFSETQ. The CDR3 is made up of 16 amino acids. Between the trimmed V and J ends, which lost 0 bases and 4 bases, there was a span of 14 bases. For the CDR3, the DNA is TGCGCCAGCAGCTTGGAAGCAGGGCCACGGAATCAGCCCCAGCATTTT. This encodes CASSLEAGPRNQPQHF.

In nucleotides, the CDR3 is TGTGCCAGCCGCGGGATTGGGAACACTGAAGCTTTCTTT. Translated: CASRGIGNTEAFF. V and J are TRBV12-3 or TRBV12-4 and TRBJ1-1; D remains unclear. The germline V and J ends were trimmed by 8 bases and 1 base, with 11 bases remaining between them. This CDR3 spans 13 amino acids.

The chain's CDR3 is CASSSGDREETQYF. CDR3 DNA sequence: TGTGCCAGCAGTTCGGGGGACAGGGAAGAGACCCAGTACTTC. The chain couples TRBV27 to TRBJ2-5; the match to TRBD1 covers 9 bases. Trimming took 4 bases from V and 3 from J; bases not matched to a gene: 3. The CDR3 is 14 amino acids. Germline CDR1 and CDR2: MNHEY and SMNVEV (reference sequence).

The chain has TRBV6-5 and TRBJ2-7; TRBD1 aligns across 8 bases. The CDR3 covers 15 residues. Germline values: CDR1 MNHEY, CDR2 SVGAGI. V lost 8 bases to trimming and J lost 4 bases; unmatched junction nucleotides: 13. The CDR3 is CASLVGQAIGYEQYF. CDR3 DNA: TGTGCCAGCCTTGTGGGACAGGCTATCGGTTACGAGCAGTACTTC.

The gene calls are TRBV7-2 and TRBJ2-7, with 7 nucleotides matching TRBD1. The V and J ends lost 1 base and 3 bases, in that order; junction bases with no gene match: 9. Germline CDR1 reads SGHTA; CDR2 reads FQGNSA. This CDR3 region has 16 residues. CDR3 coding DNA: TGTGCCAGCAGCTTAGAAGGACAGGTTGGGATCTACGAGCAGTACTTC. Translated: CASSLEGQVGIYEQYF.

The chain recombines TRBV6-5 with TRBJ1-5; TRBD1 matches 10 bases. Per germline, CDR1 MNHEY and CDR2 SVGAGI. The ends lost 6 bases at V and 1 base at J; junction bases unmatched: 3. The CDR3 loop spans 15 amino acids. The CDR3 loop reads CASSQGQGSNQPQHF. CDR3 nucleotides: TGTGCCAGCAGCCAGGGACAGGGGAGCAATCAGCCCCAGCATTTT.

The rearrangement joins TRBV7-9 to TRBJ2-1; the D is unclear. Germline assignment: CDR1 SEHNR and CDR2 FQNEAQ (reference sequence). The CDR3 loop spans 13 amino acids. Trimming left V 2 bases short and J 6 bases short, with 8 bases between. The CDR3 region has the DNA TGTGCCAGCAGCTTAAATGCACTCAATGAGCAGTTCTTC. Translating it yields CASSLNALNEQFF.

This rearrangement joins TRBV2 to TRBJ2-7, with 7 nucleotides matching TRBD2. CDR1 and CDR2 (germline): SNHLY, FYNNEI. CDR3 size: 12 residues. Unmatched junction bases numbered 4, after V lost 9 bases and J lost 2 bases. CDR3 residues: CASSGQTYEQYF. CDR3 DNA: TGTGCCAGTAGCGGGCAAACCTACGAGCAGTACTTC.

V and J are TRBV12-3 or TRBV12-4 and TRBJ1-2; D possibly corresponds to TRBD1 (5 bases). CDR3 length: 13 amino acids. V was cut by 2 bases and J by 4 bases, with 8 bases left in between. CDR3 nucleotides: TGTGCCAGCAGTTTACAGGGAAGCTATGGCTACACCTTC. Its translation: CASSLQGSYGYTF.

The chain couples TRBV19 to TRBJ1-1; TRBD1 agrees at 7 bases. The CDR3 is 16 amino acids. After removal of 6 bases from V and 3 bases from J, the junction contained 13 bases not matched to a gene. CDR1 is LNHDA and CDR2 is SQIVND in the germline V gene (reference sequence). This CDR3 reads CASRPQTGALHTEAFF. CDR3 DNA: TGTGCCAGTAGACCACAAACAGGGGCCTTACACACTGAAGCTTTCTTT.

The J gene is TRBJ2-1, the V gene TRBV4-1, with 9 bases matching TRBD2. Germline V lookup: CDR1 MGHRA, CDR2 YSYEKL. V was pared by 3 bases and J by 4 bases, with 16 bases of the junction left unmatched. This CDR3 contains 19 residues. The CDR3 bases are TGCGCCAGCAGCCAGACGGGGGGCGGGGCTAGCGGGGCTTACAATGAGCAGTTCTTC. This encodes CASSQTGGGASGAYNEQFF.

The V gene is TRBV2, the J gene TRBJ1-5; tentatively, D is TRBD1 (6 bases). Germline lookup yields CDR1 SNHLY and CDR2 FYNNEI. Trimming pared 6 bases from V and 11 bases from J, leaving 20 bases between. This CDR3 region has 14 residues. The CDR3 loop reads CASRSGPRGSTQHF. For the CDR3, the DNA is TGTGCCAGCAGGTCTGGTCCCAGGGGTTCGACCCAGCATTTT.